Following are 8 T cell receptor beta chains from one sample sequenced in a study of blood T cell repertoires in COVID-19. The repertoire was sequenced with immunoSEQ multiplex PCR; TCRdb's copy has only in-frame clones and lacks some. The sample lists about 83,000 clones; about four fifths were seen once. The material sequenced was peripheral blood. The receptors originated from a woman older than 75 with acute or convalescent COVID-19.

The gene calls are TRBV12-3 or TRBV12-4 and TRBJ1-5; a weak D match, TRBD1 (5 bases). The CDR3 contains 13 residues. V lost 4 bases and J lost 5, with 9 bases in between. The CDR3 DNA reads as TGTGCCAGCAGTTCAAGGGGTTATCAGCCCCAGCATTTT. This encodes CASSSRGYQPQHF.

V and J are TRBV7-2 and TRBJ2-2; D remains ambiguous. The CDR3 has 14 amino acids. V lost 6 bases and J lost 0, with 8 bases in between. CDR1 and CDR2 (germline): SGHTA, FQGNSA. Here the CDR3 reads CASRGGANTGELFF. CDR3 nucleotide sequence: TGTGCCAGCAGAGGTGGAGCGAACACCGGGGAGCTGTTTTTT.

The gene calls are TRBV28 and TRBJ1-2; 8 bases are shared with TRBD1. The CDR3 is made up of 17 amino acids. CDR1 MDHEN and CDR2 SYDVKM come from the germline V gene. V was clipped by 1 base and J by 7 bases; unmatched bases: 14. The CDR3 loop reads CASSLLGQGARMVGYTF. CDR3 DNA sequence: TGTGCCAGCAGTTTATTGGGGCAGGGGGCGCGGATGGTTGGCTACACCTTC.

The chain uses TRBV4-1 and TRBJ2-2; unclear D gene. The CDR3 consists of 17 residues. The V gene lost 7 bases and the J gene lost 2 bases, with 20 bases spanning the gap. Germline V gene data show CDR1 as MGHRA and CDR2 as YSYEKL. This chain's CDR3 is CASTARGGSVNTGELFF. In nucleotides, the CDR3 is TGCGCCAGCACAGCAAGAGGCGGCAGCGTCAACACCGGGGAGCTGTTTTTT.

In regard to this clone: Mismatch with germline at one junction end may stem from a read error. The J gene is TRBJ2-1, the V gene TRBV7-6, with 7 bases lining up with TRBD2. Germline V gives CDR1 SGHVS, CDR2 FNYEAQ. The CDR3 spans 14 residues. The DNA for the CDR3 is TGTGCCAGCAGACGGGGGGACTCCAACAATGAGCAGTTCTTC. Amino acids: CASRRGDSNNEQFF.

The chain uses TRBV30 and TRBJ2-7; D may be TRBD1 (5 bases). The germline V gene encodes CDR1 GTSNPN and CDR2 SVGIG (reference sequence). Trimming shortened V by 3 bases and J by 1 base, and 13 bases separated the two germline ends. This CDR3 region has 14 residues. The CDR3 protein is CAWRVGPASYEQYF. Here the CDR3 DNA reads TGTGCCTGGAGGGTGGGGCCGGCGTCCTACGAGCAGTACTTC.

This rearrangement joins TRBV19 to TRBJ1-4; 9 bases align to TRBD1. Germline values: CDR1 LNHDA, CDR2 SQIVND (reference sequence). The ends lost 6 bases at V and 5 bases at J; junction bases unmatched: 1. The CDR3 has 13 residues. CDR3 nucleotides: TGTGCCAGTAGCGACAGGGGGAATGAAAAACTGTTTTTT. It is translated as CASSDRGNEKLFF.

The J gene is TRBJ2-6, the V gene TRBV10-3, with TRBD1 as a possible D gene (5 bases). V was cut by 5 bases and J by 0 bases, with 17 bases left in between. CDR3 length: 18 residues. Germline CDR1 is ENHRY and CDR2 is SYGVKD. CDR3 coding DNA: TGTGCCATCAGTCAAGGGGATTTTCTGAGCTCTGGGGCCAACGTCCTGACTTTC. It encodes CAISQGDFLSSGANVLTF.